This note documents a single T cell receptor beta chain sequence. The target antigen is unknown. This CDR3 is 14 amino acids long. Germline V gene lookup returns CDR1 SGHDT and CDR2 YYEEEE. The V and J ends lost 0 bases and 4 bases, in that order; junction bases with no gene match: 3. Using immunoSEQ multiplex PCR, the repertoire was profiled, and TCRdb retains in-frame clones only, with some absent. The sample lists roughly 34,000 clones; 50% to 60% were seen once. Sample time point: week 5, during vaccination. In the vaccine, a single dose held 300 ug of the mutant IDH1 20-mer peptide, along with topical imiquimod. This specimen belongs to a study of a mutant IDH1 vaccine in newly diagnosed glioma.

This TCR derives from a woman under 30 with glioma. The chain joins TRBV5-6 to TRBJ2-7; the match to TRBD2 covers 8 bases. Sample: PBMCs, taken from a glioma patient whose treatment included an IDH1 peptide vaccine. CDR3 residues: CASSLDSGIYEQYF. CDR3 DNA: TGTGCCAGCAGCTTGGATAGCGGGATATACGAGCAGTACTTC.